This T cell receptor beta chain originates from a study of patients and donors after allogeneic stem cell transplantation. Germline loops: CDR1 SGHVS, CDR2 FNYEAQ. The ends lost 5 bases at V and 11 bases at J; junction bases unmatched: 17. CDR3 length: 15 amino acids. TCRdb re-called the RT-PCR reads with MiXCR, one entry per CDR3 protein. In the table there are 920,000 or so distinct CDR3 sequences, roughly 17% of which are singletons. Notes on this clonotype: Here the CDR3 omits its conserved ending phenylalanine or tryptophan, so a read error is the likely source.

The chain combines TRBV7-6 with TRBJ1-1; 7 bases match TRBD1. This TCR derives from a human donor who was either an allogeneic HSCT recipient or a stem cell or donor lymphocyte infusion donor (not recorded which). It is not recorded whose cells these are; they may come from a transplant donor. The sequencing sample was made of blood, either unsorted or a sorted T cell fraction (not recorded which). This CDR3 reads CASSPTTGLIRKAFL. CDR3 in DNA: TGTGCCAGCAGCCCGACGACAGGGTTGATTAGGAAGGCTTTCTTA.